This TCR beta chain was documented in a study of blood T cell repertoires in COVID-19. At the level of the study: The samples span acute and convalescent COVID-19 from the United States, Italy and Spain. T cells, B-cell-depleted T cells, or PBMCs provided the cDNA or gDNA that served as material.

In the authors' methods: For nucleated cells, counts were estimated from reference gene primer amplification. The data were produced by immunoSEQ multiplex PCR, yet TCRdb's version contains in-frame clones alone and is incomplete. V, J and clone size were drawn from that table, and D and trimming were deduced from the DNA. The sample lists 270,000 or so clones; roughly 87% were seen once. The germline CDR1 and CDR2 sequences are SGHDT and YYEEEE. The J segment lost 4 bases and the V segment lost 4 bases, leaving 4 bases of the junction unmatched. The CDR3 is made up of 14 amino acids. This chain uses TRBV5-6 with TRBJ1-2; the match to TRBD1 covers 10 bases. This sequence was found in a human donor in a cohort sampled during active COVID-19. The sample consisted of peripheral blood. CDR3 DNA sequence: TGTGCCAGCAGCGGGACAGGGGTCTTCTATGGCTACACCTTC. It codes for CASSGTGVFYGYTF.